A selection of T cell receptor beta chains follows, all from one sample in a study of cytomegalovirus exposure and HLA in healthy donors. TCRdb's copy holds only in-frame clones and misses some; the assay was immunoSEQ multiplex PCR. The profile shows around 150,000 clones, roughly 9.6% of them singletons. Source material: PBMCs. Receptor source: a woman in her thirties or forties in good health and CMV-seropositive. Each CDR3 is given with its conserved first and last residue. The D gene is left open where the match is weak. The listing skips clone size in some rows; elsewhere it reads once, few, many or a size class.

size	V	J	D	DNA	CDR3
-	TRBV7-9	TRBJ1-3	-	TGTGCCAGCAGCTCGTCTCGGGGGGCAGGGGGAAACACCATATATTTT	CASSSSRGAGGNTIYF
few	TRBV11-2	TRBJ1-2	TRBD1	TGTGCCAGCAGCTGGGACAGGGTGGATGGCTACACCTTC	CASSWDRVDGYTF
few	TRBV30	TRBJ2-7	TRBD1	TGTGCCTGGAACAGGGGATCGTACGAGCAGTACTTC	CAWNRGSYEQYF
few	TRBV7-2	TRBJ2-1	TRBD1	TGTGCCAGCAGCTTAGGACAGGGGGCGAAAAATGAGCAGTTCTTC	CASSLGQGAKNEQFF
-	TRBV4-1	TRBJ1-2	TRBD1	TGCGCCAGCAGCCAAGAGCCGGGACAGGTGGTTTATGGCTACACCTTC	CASSQEPGQVVYGYTF
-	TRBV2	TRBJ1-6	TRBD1	TGTGCCAGCAGTGAGCGGCAGGGGGCAGTTTCACCCCTCCACTTT	CASSERQGAVSPLHF
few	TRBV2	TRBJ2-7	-	TGTGCCAGCTCGACAGCTCTATCCTACGAGCAGTACTTC	CASSTALSYEQYF
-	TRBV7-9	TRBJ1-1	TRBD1	TGTGCCAGCAGCTTAGGAAGGACAGGTGGACATAACACTGAAGCTTTCTTT	CASSLGRTGGHNTEAFF
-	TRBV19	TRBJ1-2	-	TGTGCCAGTGCCGGGACCCCAGGGAGGAACTATGGCTACACCTTC	CASAGTPGRNYGYTF
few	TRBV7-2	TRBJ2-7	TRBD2	TGTGCCAGCAGCTTAGGACTAGCGGGGGCCCGCTCCTACGAGCAGTACTTC	CASSLGLAGARSYEQYF
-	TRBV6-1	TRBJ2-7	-	TGTGCCAGCAGTCCAGAACCCCGATCCTACGAGCAGTACTTC	CASSPEPRSYEQYF
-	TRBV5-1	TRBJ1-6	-	TGCGCCAGCAGCTCCAGGGCCGGTAAGGATTCACCCCTCCACTTT	CASSSRAGKDSPLHF
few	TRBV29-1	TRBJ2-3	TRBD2	TGCAGCGTTGAAGCGGGGGGGCCTTCCAACACAGCCGTGGATACGCAGTATTTT	CSVEAGGPSNTAVDTQYF
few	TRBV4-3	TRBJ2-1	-	TGCGCCAGCAGCCCATATCTCCCTGCGGGGAGCTCCTACAATGAGCAGTTCTTC	CASSPYLPAGSSYNEQFF
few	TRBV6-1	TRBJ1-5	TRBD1	TGTGCCAGCAGGGGACAGGGGTTCGTAAATCAGCCCCAGCATTTT	CASRGQGFVNQPQHF
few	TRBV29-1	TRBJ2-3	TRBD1	TGCAGCGTTGAGGCAGGGGGCGGCACAGATACGCAGTATTTT	CSVEAGGGTDTQYF
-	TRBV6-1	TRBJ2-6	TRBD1	TGTGCCAGCAGTGAAGGGACAGGGTTCGGGGCCAACGTCCTGACTTTC	CASSEGTGFGANVLTF
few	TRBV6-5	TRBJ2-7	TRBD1	TGTGCCAGCAGGCCGGACAGGGCGTCCTACGAGCAGTACTTC	CASRPDRASYEQYF
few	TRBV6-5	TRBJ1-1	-	TGTGCCAGCAGATCTACAGGGCGGAACACTGAAGCTTTCTTT	CASRSTGRNTEAFF
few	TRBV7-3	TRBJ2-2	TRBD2	TGTGCCAGCAGCCCTCGGGGGGGCCGCTACGGGGAGCTGTTTTTT	CASSPRGGRYGELFF
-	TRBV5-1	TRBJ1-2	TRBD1	TGCGCCAGCAGCCTGTTGCCCCCGGGACAGGGAGCCGATGGCTACACCTTC	CASSLLPPGQGADGYTF
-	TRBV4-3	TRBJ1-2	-	TGCGCCAGCAGCCAAGATCCCACAGGCCGCCCAGGCCACTATGGCTACACCTTC	CASSQDPTGRPGHYGYTF
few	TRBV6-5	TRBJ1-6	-	TGTGCCAGCACCTCGGGAAATTCACCCCTCCACTTT	CASTSGNSPLHF
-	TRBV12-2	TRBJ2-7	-	TGTGCAAGTCGCTTAGAAGGACAGGCCCCGAGCTCCTACGAGCAGTACTTC	CASRLEGQAPSSYEQYF
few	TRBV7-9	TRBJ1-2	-	TGTGCCAGCAGCTTAGGTACAGTGTGGTATGGCTACACCTTC	CASSLGTVWYGYTF
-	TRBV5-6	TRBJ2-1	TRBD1	TGTGCCAGCAGTGCTCCGAGACAGGGAATCAATGAGCAGTTCTTC	CASSAPRQGINEQFF